One sample yielded the 8 T cell receptor beta chains listed below, sequenced in a study of blood T cell repertoires in COVID-19. Assay used: immunoSEQ multiplex PCR; TCRdb lists only in-frame clones, some missing. The sample shows some 250,000 clones, over 75% of them seen only once. The sequencing sample was made of peripheral blood. The receptor set was obtained from a human donor in a cohort sampled during active COVID-19.

This chain links TRBV9 with TRBJ1-1; D is uncertain. The CDR3 contains 13 residues. In germline, CDR1 is SGDLS, CDR2 YYNGEE. V was pared by 1 base and J by 1 base, with 5 bases between. In nucleotides, the CDR3 is TGTGCCAGCAGCGTATCAGGGAACACTGAAGCTTTCTTT. It translates to CASSVSGNTEAFF.

The CDR3 DNA reads as TGCGCCAGCAGTTTGACAACTCTGGCAGGCTACGAGCAGTACTTC. It specifies CASSLTTLAGYEQYF. This chain links TRBV4-3 with TRBJ2-7, with D uncertain. V was trimmed by 6 bases and J by 3 bases, leaving 18 bases between them. The CDR3 extends over 15 amino acids. The germline V gene has CDR1 LGHNA and CDR2 YSLEER.

This chain joins TRBV19 and TRBJ1-5; D ambiguous. This CDR3 has 15 amino acids. V shed 6 bases and J shed 4 bases, with 16 bases lying between them. Germline values: CDR1 LNHDA, CDR2 SQIVND (reference sequence). The DNA of the CDR3 is TGTGCCAGTAGCCCCGTTTATGGGGAGAATCAGCCCCAGCATTTT. It specifies CASSPVYGENQPQHF. Filled out from reference TRBV19 and TRBJ1-5, the complete variable domain reads DGGITQSPKYLFRKEGQNVTLSCEQNLNHDAMYWYRQDPGQGLRLIYYSQIVNDFQKGDIAEGYSVSREKKESFPLTVTSAQKNPTAFYLCASSPVYGENQPQHFGDGTRLSIL.

This rearrangement joins TRBV5-4 to TRBJ2-2; TRBD1 matches 10 bases. CDR3 length: 17 residues. Per the germline V gene, CDR1 is SGHNT and CDR2 is YYREEE (reference sequence). The junction had 9 bases not matched to a gene; V was cut back by 4 bases and J by 3 bases. The chain's CDR3 is CASSQTGGAVYTGELFF. CDR3 DNA: TGTGCCAGCAGCCAGACAGGGGGCGCGGTTTACACCGGGGAGCTGTTTTTT.

The chain recombines TRBV24-1 with TRBJ2-7, with TRBD1 identical over 11 bases. In germline, CDR1 is KGHDR, CDR2 SFDVKD. The ends lost 10 bases at V and 6 bases at J; junction bases unmatched: 7. The CDR3 has 13 residues. The CDR3 here is CATAGQGACEQYF. As DNA, the CDR3 is TGTGCCACAGCAGGACAGGGGGCATGCGAGCAGTACTTC.

The chain carries TRBV4-3 and TRBJ2-1, with 10 bases matching TRBD2. With V trimmed by 4 bases and J by 8 bases, 8 bases remained unmatched. Looked up from germline, CDR1 is LGHNA and CDR2 is YSLEER. CDR3 size: 15 residues. Written as DNA, the CDR3 is TGCGCCAGCAGCCCCGGAGCGGGGGGGCGCCATGAGCAGTTCTTC. This codes for CASSPGAGGRHEQFF.

The chain uses TRBV4-3 and TRBJ2-1; the match to TRBD1 covers 10 bases. Unmatched junction bases numbered 0, after V lost 4 bases and J lost 3 bases. Germline lookup yields CDR1 LGHNA and CDR2 YSLEER. CDR3 length: 14 residues. CDR3 coding DNA: TGCGCCAGCAGCCGGGACAGGGGCTACAATGAGCAGTTCTTC. Residues: CASSRDRGYNEQFF.

This clone has more than one count but fewer than ten. The rearrangement links TRBV11-2 to TRBJ1-3; tentatively, D is TRBD1 (5 bases). The length of the CDR3 is 14 residues. Germline V gene sequence: CDR1 SGHAT, CDR2 FQNNGV. Trimming pared 2 bases from V and 4 bases from J, leaving 9 bases between. This chain's CDR3 is CASSLSGSGNTIYF. In nucleotides, the CDR3 is TGTGCCAGCAGCTTATCAGGGTCGGGAAACACCATATATTTT.